These 25 T cell receptor beta chains were all obtained from the same sample, sequenced in a study of T-cell reconstitution after alpha-beta-depleted transplantation in children. As it was prepared, the TCRbeta library received unique molecular identifiers. TCRdb called the PCR reads again in MiXCR, with one record for every CDR3 protein. The table includes around 380,000 distinct CDR3 sequences, 11% detected once. Sequenced here: PBMCs from the stem cell graft donor, sampled from the stem cell graft. Source of these receptors: a human donor who donated a stem cell graft to a child with acute myeloid leukemia.

The J gene is TRBJ2-1, the V gene TRBV5-1; 10 bases are a match to TRBD2. The germline CDR1 and CDR2 sequences are SGHRS and YFSETQ. Trimming at V came to 0 bases and at J to 5 bases, leaving 8 bases not matched to a gene. The CDR3 is 17 residues long. Written as DNA, the CDR3 is TGCGCCAGCAGCTTGGCGGGACTAGCGTCGGGGGACAATGAGCAGTTCTTC. Translation: CASSLAGLASGDNEQFF.

This clonotype was observed at least ten times. V usage is TRBV12-3 or TRBV12-4 and J usage is TRBJ2-1, with D hard to call. The CDR3 extends over 12 amino acids. Between the trimmed V and J ends, which lost 5 bases and 2 bases, there was a span of 4 bases. In DNA, the CDR3 is TGTGCCAGCAGTCGAACCTACAATGAGCAGTTCTTC. Encoded protein: CASSRTYNEQFF.

This clonotype was recorded at least ten times. The chain links TRBV9 to TRBJ2-3; possibly TRBD1 for D (6 bases). Trimming removed 0 bases from V and 1 base from J, with 12 bases in between. Germline V lookup: CDR1 SGDLS, CDR2 YYNGEE. This CDR3 spans 16 amino acids. The CDR3, as DNA: TGTGCCAGCAGCGTAGATCGAGCAGGGGGCACAGATACGCAGTATTTT. Protein sequence: CASSVDRAGGTDTQYF.

This clonotype was detected many times. The CDR3 coding sequence is TGCAGCGTTGCGGGCCCCTCGAGGGGCAGCTCCTACGAGCAGTACTTC. Encoded protein: CSVAGPSRGSSYEQYF. The chain recombines TRBV29-1 with TRBJ2-7; TRBD1 or TRBD2 may be the D gene (5 bases each). The germline V gene encodes CDR1 SQVTM and CDR2 ANQGSEA. CDR3 length: 16 amino acids. V shed 4 bases and J shed 0 bases, with 19 bases lying between them.

The chain is built from TRBV5-1 and TRBJ1-1; D remains unclear. CDR1 SGHRS and CDR2 YFSETQ come from the germline V gene. Trimming removed 1 base at V and 1 base at J, with 11 bases between. This CDR3 is built from 15 residues. The CDR3 nucleotides are TGCGCCAGCAGCTTGTTTGTAGGGTCGAACACTGAAGCTTTCTTT. It specifies CASSLFVGSNTEAFF.

The chain is built from TRBV5-6 and TRBJ2-5; TRBD2 agrees at 7 bases. Trimming cost V 4 bases and J 3 bases; bases outside gene matches: 15. Germline loops: CDR1 SGHDT, CDR2 YYEEEE. The CDR3 length is 17 residues. The CDR3 bases are TGTGCCAGCAGCCCGCCAATAACGGGACTACGGAAAGAGACCCAGTACTTC. This sequence encodes CASSPPITGLRKETQYF.

This clonotype was detected many times. The chain joins TRBV30 to TRBJ1-1; D gene uncertain. V was clipped by 2 bases and J by 2 bases, with 9 bases between them. The germline V gene has CDR1 GTSNPN and CDR2 SVGIG (reference sequence). CDR3 length: 13 residues. For the CDR3, the DNA is TGTGCCTGGAGTCGGCGGGATAACACTGAAGCTTTCTTT. Protein product: CAWSRRDNTEAFF. The full variable domain, rest sourced from reference TRBV30 and TRBJ1-1, is SQTIHQWPATLVQPVGSPLSLECTVEGTSNPNLYWYRQAAGRGLQLLFYSVGIGQISSEVPQNLSASRPQDRQFILSSKKLLLSDSGFYLCAWSRRDNTEAFFGQGTRLTVV.

This rearrangement joins TRBV30 to TRBJ2-1; tentatively, D is TRBD2 (6 bases). CDR1 GTSNPN and CDR2 SVGIG come from the germline V gene (reference sequence). The V end was cut by 4 bases, the J end by 9 bases, with 19 bases between. CDR3 length equals 14 residues. This CDR3 reads CAWIRGGGLSEQFF. Here the CDR3 DNA reads TGTGCCTGGATCCGTGGCGGAGGGTTAAGTGAGCAGTTCTTC.

CDR3 bases: TGCGCCAGCAGCAAGGCACCAGGACAGGGAAGCACTGAAGCTTTCTTT. It translates to CASSKAPGQGSTEAFF. This chain links TRBV5-1 with TRBJ1-1; 8 bases align to TRBD1. The V gene's germline CDR1 is SGHRS and CDR2 YFSETQ. The CDR3 spans 16 residues. J gave up 4 bases and V 4 bases, and 12 bases lay outside the gene matches.

This clonotype has a count of ten or more. The rearrangement uses TRBV7-8 and TRBJ1-6, with D maybe TRBD1 (6 bases). V gave up 5 bases and J gave up 7 bases, with 15 bases separating them. Germline V lookup: CDR1 SGHVS, CDR2 FQNEAQ. This CDR3 comprises 15 residues. Written as DNA, the CDR3 is TGTGCCAGCAGCAGAAGGGAGGGGGACAATTCACCCCTCCACTTT. This encodes CASSRREGDNSPLHF.

The chain combines TRBV6-2 or TRBV6-3 with TRBJ1-2; the D gene is possibly TRBD1 (6 bases). CDR1 MNHEY and CDR2 SVGEGT come from the germline V gene. Deletions cut 6 bases from V and 6 bases from J, with 14 bases between. This CDR3 region has 13 residues. The CDR3 sequence: CASRKQGLDGYTF. CDR3 in DNA: TGTGCCAGCAGAAAACAGGGACTCGATGGCTACACCTTC.

This clonotype has a single count. For the CDR3, the DNA is TGTGCCAGCAGTGCCACCCAGGGGCGCTACGAGCAGTACTTC. Translation: CASSATQGRYEQYF. This chain links TRBV6-1 with TRBJ2-7; possible D gene TRBD1, 6 bases. CDR1 and CDR2 from the germline V gene are MNHNS and SASEGT. The V end was cut by 4 bases, the J end by 3 bases, with 13 bases between. The CDR3 covers 14 residues.

This clonotype was detected a few times. The chain joins TRBV12-3 or TRBV12-4 to TRBJ2-2, with 10 bases matching TRBD2. The CDR3 has 17 amino acids. With 5 bases clipped from V and 1 base from J, the junction kept 7 bases outside the gene matches. The CDR3 loop reads CASSQFIAGGNTGELFF. The CDR3 nucleotides are TGTGCCAGCAGTCAGTTCATAGCGGGAGGGAACACCGGGGAGCTGTTTTTT.

To note about this clonotype: A read error may produce the germline difference seen at one junction end. The chain joins TRBV6-1 to TRBJ1-4, with 9 bases identical to TRBD1. The CDR3 is made up of 12 amino acids. CDR1 MNHNS and CDR2 SASEGT come from the germline V gene. CDR3 nucleotides: TGCGGGACAGGGACCCTTTGGGAAAAACTGTTTTTT. Translating gives CGTGTLWEKLFF.

There are a few counts of this clonotype. The gene calls are TRBV29-1 and TRBJ1-6, with D unclear. Trimming left V 0 bases short and J 7 bases short, with 7 bases between. The CDR3 covers 13 residues. Germline CDR1 reads SQVTM; CDR2 reads ANQGSEA. CDR3 loop: CSVEEGGNSPLHF. The CDR3 DNA is TGCAGCGTTGAAGAGGGTGGGAATTCACCCCTCCACTTT.

This clonotype was picked up a small number of times. This sequence joins TRBV9 and TRBJ2-3; D perhaps matches TRBD2 (5 bases). This CDR3 is built from 16 residues. Germline lookup yields CDR1 SGDLS and CDR2 YYNGEE. Trimming stripped 0 bases from V and 1 base from J, with 12 bases between. The CDR3 reads CASSVGPGLGTDTQYF. The CDR3 DNA is TGTGCCAGCAGCGTAGGCCCGGGGTTGGGCACAGATACGCAGTATTTT. Using reference TRBV9 and TRBJ2-3 for the parts outside the CDR3, the full variable domain is DSGVTQTPKHLITATGQRVTLRCSPRSGDLSVYWYQQSLDQGLQFLIQYYNGEERAKGNILERFSAQQFPDLHSELNLSSLELGDSALYFCASSVGPGLGTDTQYFGPGTRLTVL.

The genes are TRBV24-1 and TRBJ2-1, with D unclear. Germline assignment: CDR1 KGHDR and CDR2 SFDVKD. V shed 5 bases and J shed 0 bases, with 13 bases lying between them. The CDR3 has 16 residues. Written as DNA, the CDR3 is TGTGCCACCAGTGGGTTCCGACGGATCTCCTACAATGAGCAGTTCTTC. As protein: CATSGFRRISYNEQFF.

The sample holds a few counts of this clonotype. The chain links TRBV3-1 to TRBJ1-1; maybe TRBD1 (5 bases). The CDR3 has 15 residues. V was shortened by 4 bases and J by 5 bases, with 17 bases between the two germline ends. The germline gives CDR1 LGHDT, CDR2 YNNKEL (reference sequence). The CDR3 bases are TGTGCCAGCAGCCGAGCCGGGACCCCTCAGACTGAAGCTTTCTTT. Amino acids: CASSRAGTPQTEAFF.

The chain joins TRBV9 to TRBJ2-7, with TRBD2 identical over 12 bases. CDR1 is SGDLS, CDR2 YYNGEE, per germline. CDR3 size: 16 residues. V lost 0 bases, J lost 3 bases, and 4 bases stayed unmatched. For the CDR3, the DNA is TGTGCCAGCAGCGTAGGGGTACTAGCGGGGGGCTACGAGCAGTACTTC. This encodes CASSVGVLAGGYEQYF.

CDR3 sequence reads: CASSLLAGKTNEQFF. The CDR3 DNA follows: TGTGCCAGCAGTTTACTAGCGGGAAAAACCAATGAGCAGTTCTTC. The rearrangement joins TRBV27 to TRBJ2-1, with 9 nucleotides matching TRBD2. The J segment lost 6 bases and the V segment lost 2 bases, leaving 5 bases of the junction unmatched. Per the germline V gene, CDR1 is MNHEY and CDR2 is SMNVEV (reference sequence). CDR3 length: 15 amino acids.

This clonotype showed up many times. The chain recombines TRBV5-1 with TRBJ1-6, with a tentative D call TRBD1 (6 bases). Trimming pared 3 bases from V and 7 bases from J, leaving 20 bases between. This CDR3 spans 17 amino acids. Germline-derived CDR1 and CDR2 are SGHRS and YFSETQ. Written as DNA, the CDR3 is TGCGCCAGCAGCTCAACCGTTCCGGGACAACCCAATTCACCCCTCCACTTT. Amino acids: CASSSTVPGQPNSPLHF.

This clonotype occurred many times. The chain couples TRBV5-1 to TRBJ2-3, with D hard to call. V dropped 0 bases and J dropped 1 base, with 12 bases sitting between them. The CDR3 length is 16 residues. The germline V gene has CDR1 SGHRS and CDR2 YFSETQ. The CDR3 loop reads CASSLDGLVGTDTQYF. Here the CDR3 DNA reads TGCGCCAGCAGCTTGGACGGGCTAGTCGGCACAGATACGCAGTATTTT. The whole variable domain, remainder taken from reference TRBV5-1 and TRBJ2-3, is KAGVTQTPRYLIKTRGQQVTLSCSPISGHRSVSWYQQTPGQGLQFLFEYFSETQRNKGNFPGRFSGRQFSNSRSEMNVSTLELGDSALYLCASSLDGLVGTDTQYFGPGTRLTVL.

This rearrangement joins TRBV7-9 to TRBJ2-3; 11 bases align to TRBD1. Germline CDR1 is SEHNR and CDR2 is FQNEAQ (reference sequence). The CDR3 is 16 amino acids. V trimming: 5 bases; J trimming: 3 bases; junction bases outside the gene matches: 7. DNA for the CDR3: TGTGCCAGCAGCGCCCGGACAGGGGGCTTGACAGATACGCAGTATTTT. Translating it yields CASSARTGGLTDTQYF. The full variable domain, with the rest looked up from reference TRBV7-9 and TRBJ2-3, is DTGVSQNPRHKITKRGQNVTFRCDPISEHNRLYWYRQTLGQGPEFLTYFQNEAQLEKSRLLSDRFSAERPKGSFSTLEIQRTEQGDSAMYLCASSARTGGLTDTQYFGPGTRLTVL.

The chain joins TRBV11-1 to TRBJ1-1, with 9 bases lining up with TRBD1. Trimming removed 0 bases from V and 4 bases from J; junction bases left unmatched: 24. CDR1 and CDR2 from the germline V gene are SGHAT and FQDESV (reference sequence). This CDR3 comprises 22 residues. CDR3 DNA sequence: TGTGCCAGCAGCTTAGCTGGAAGATCCGATCTTAGGGACAGGGTTTTCCCCACTGAAGCTTTCTTT. It translates to CASSLAGRSDLRDRVFPTEAFF.

This clonotype was detected ten times or more. The chain's CDR3 is CASSPPDRNLYGYTF. The CDR3 nucleotides are TGCGCCAGCAGCCCCCCCGACCGGAACCTGTATGGCTACACCTTC. The J gene is TRBJ1-2, the V gene TRBV5-1, with no clear D. Germline CDR1 is SGHRS and CDR2 is YFSETQ. V was shortened by 4 bases and J by 5 bases, with 18 bases between the two germline ends. This CDR3 contains 15 residues.